The 14 T cell receptor beta chains below all came from one sample that was sequenced in a study of T cells in Graves' hyperthyroidism and ophthalmopathy. Using RNA transcripts as the source, TCR beta CDR3 regions were amplified. Initially, a first-round RT-PCR of the TCR CDR3 employed the HTBI primer set. TCRdb reprocessed the multiplex PCR reads with MiXCR, giving one entry per CDR3 protein. The sample lists about 590,000 distinct CDR3 sequences, approximately 15% occurring once. Sequenced sample: blood. The receptors here all came from a woman aged 18-29 years with Graves' ophthalmopathy.

This clonotype was counted many times. J is TRBJ2-5 and V is TRBV20-1; 7 nucleotides match TRBD2. The CDR3 is 18 residues long. The J segment lost 1 base and the V segment lost 5 bases, leaving 19 bases of the junction unmatched. Germline assignment: CDR1 DFQATT and CDR2 SNEGSKA (reference sequence). The CDR3 bases are TGCAGTGCTGACTCACCCCGGGACTACCCTCGGAGCCAAGAGACCCAGTACTTC. Translating gives CSADSPRDYPRSQETQYF.

A few counts support this clonotype. The V and J genes are TRBV5-1 and TRBJ1-4; no reliable D call. V shed 3 bases and J shed 5 bases, with 11 bases lying between them. Per the germline V gene, CDR1 is SGHRS and CDR2 is YFSETQ. The CDR3 runs to 14 residues. The CDR3 region is CASSWPGGNEKLFF. CDR3 DNA sequence: TGCGCCAGCAGCTGGCCGGGCGGCAATGAAAAACTGTTTTTT.

This clonotype showed up many times. V and J are TRBV6-1 and TRBJ2-7, with D hard to call. V was shortened by 0 bases and J by 4 bases, with 16 bases between the two germline ends. Looked up from germline, CDR1 is MNHNS and CDR2 is SASEGT. CDR3 length: 16 amino acids. The CDR3 sequence: CASSEASVSSYYEQYF. The CDR3 nucleotides read TGTGCCAGCAGTGAAGCGTCGGTGAGTAGCTATTACGAGCAGTACTTC.

This clonotype was recorded many times. The V call is TRBV12-3 or TRBV12-4, the J call TRBJ2-3; 14 bases line up with TRBD2. V shed 7 bases and J 1 base; nucleotides not matched to a gene: 4. The CDR3 extends over 16 amino acids. CDR3 loop: CASMGLAGEGTDTQYF. CDR3 bases: TGTGCCAGCATGGGACTAGCGGGAGAGGGCACAGATACGCAGTATTTT.

V is TRBV11-2 and J is TRBJ2-1; TRBD2 matches at 8 bases. CDR1 and CDR2 from the germline V gene are SGHAT and FQNNGV. V lost 1 base, J lost 5 bases, and 10 bases stayed unmatched. The CDR3 loop spans 17 amino acids. The DNA for the CDR3 is TGTGCCAGCAGCTTAGCGGGAGGGCCTGGGCCGGACAATGAGCAGTTCTTC. As protein: CASSLAGGPGPDNEQFF.

The chain's CDR3 is CASSSTGLSGNTIYF. CDR3 nucleotide sequence: TGTGCCAGCAGTTCTACAGGGTTATCCGGAAACACCATATATTTT. The chain couples TRBV27 to TRBJ1-3, with a weak D call TRBD1 (6 bases). V was cut by 4 bases and J by 4 bases, with 14 bases left in between. This CDR3 is built from 15 residues. The germline gives CDR1 MNHEY, CDR2 SMNVEV (reference sequence).

This clonotype was detected ten times or more. The rearrangement joins TRBV18 to TRBJ1-2, with D perhaps TRBD1 (5 bases). Germline V lookup: CDR1 KGHSH, CDR2 LQKENI. This CDR3 has 16 amino acids. Between the trimmed V and J ends, which lost 2 bases and 0 bases, there was a span of 13 bases. The CDR3 spells CASSPNVGGANYGYTF. CDR3 nucleotide sequence: TGTGCCAGCTCACCAAACGTCGGGGGAGCTAACTATGGCTACACCTTC.

This clonotype has just a few counts. V usage is TRBV5-4 and J usage is TRBJ2-5, with a weak D call TRBD1 (6 bases). The V end lost 4 bases, the J end lost 13 bases, and 23 bases lay between the germline ends. The CDR3 is 14 residues long. Germline V gives CDR1 SGHNT, CDR2 YYREEE (reference sequence). The CDR3 DNA sequence: TGTGCCAGCAGCCCGACGACAGGATCCCTTAACCCGTACTTC. Protein sequence: CASSPTTGSLNPYF.

The chain recombines TRBV19 with TRBJ2-1, with D hard to call. The germline V gene has CDR1 LNHDA and CDR2 SQIVND (reference sequence). This CDR3 region has 15 residues. Trimming pared 7 bases from V and 0 bases from J, leaving 13 bases between. The DNA for the CDR3 is TGTGCCAGTAAGCGTAGGCTAGACTCCTACAATGAGCAGTTCTTC. Its protein is CASKRRLDSYNEQFF.

In regard to this clonotype: This may come from a read error, since a much larger clone is one base off. The V gene is TRBV19, the J gene TRBJ1-1, with TRBD1 identical over 7 bases. CDR1 is LNHDA, CDR2 SQIVND, per germline (reference sequence). J gave up 8 bases and V 7 bases, and 10 bases lay outside the gene matches. The CDR3 extends over 13 amino acids. The CDR3, as DNA: TGTGCCAGTATCCTAGGCGACAGGGCAGAAGCTTTCTTT. Protein: CASILGDRAEAFF. Full variable domain (remainder filled in from reference TRBV19 and TRBJ1-1): DGGITQSPKYLFRKEGQNVTLSCEQNLNHDAMYWYRQDPGQGLRLIYYSQIVNDFQKGDIAEGYSVSREKKESFPLTVTSAQKNPTAFYLCASILGDRAEAFFGQGTRLTVV.

This clonotype was seen more than once but under ten times. This chain uses TRBV10-3 with TRBJ2-5; D not resolved. Trimming cost V 3 bases and J 2 bases, with 10 bases left between them. CDR1 is ENHRY and CDR2 is SYGVKD in the germline V gene. The CDR3 totals 14 residues. CDR3 amino acids: CAISDVRAQETQYF. The CDR3 DNA is TGTGCCATCAGTGATGTACGGGCACAAGAGACCCAGTACTTC.

The genes are TRBV19 and TRBJ2-2; 9 nucleotides match TRBD1. This CDR3 is 16 amino acids long. Germline lookup yields CDR1 LNHDA and CDR2 SQIVND (reference sequence). The ends lost 4 bases at V and 4 bases at J; junction bases unmatched: 7. This chain's CDR3 is CASSKQGARITGELFF. In DNA, the CDR3 is TGTGCCAGTAGTAAACAGGGGGCCCGTATCACCGGGGAGCTGTTTTTT.

The chain recombines TRBV20-1 with TRBJ2-7; 9 bases are shared with TRBD2. Germline loops: CDR1 DFQATT, CDR2 SNEGSKA (reference sequence). J was trimmed by 0 bases and V by 0 bases; bases with no gene match: 12. This CDR3 has 18 amino acids. The CDR3 DNA follows: TGCAGTGCTAGAGATTGGCGGGGTAGCGGGAGAGGCTCCTACGAGCAGTACTTC. Its translation: CSARDWRGSGRGSYEQYF.

This clonotype showed up many times. This chain joins TRBV7-2 and TRBJ2-7, with a tentative D call TRBD2 (5 bases). CDR1 and CDR2 (germline): SGHTA, FQGNSA. CDR3 size: 16 residues. V dropped 0 bases and J dropped 5 bases, with 17 bases sitting between them. The CDR3 is CASSLAGLTGLDEQYF. CDR3 DNA sequence: TGTGCCAGCAGCTTAGCCGGGCTAACGGGGTTGGACGAGCAGTACTTC.